A selection of T cell receptor beta chains follows, all from one sample in a study of vaccination and CD4 T cells after COVID-19. TCRdb reprocessed the PCR reads with MiXCR, giving one entry per CDR3 protein. The repertoire holds about 17,000 distinct CDR3 sequences, with under 60% as singletons. Antigens of these TCRs are unknown. The specimen was CD4+ T cells from blood, cultured in vitro, collected about 7 months after SARS-CoV-2 vaccination. Receptor source: a human donor who had recovered from COVID-19. The CDR3 runs from the conserved cysteine through the conserved F or W. The order of the fields is clone size, V gene, J gene, CDR3 protein. Clone size, where shown, is once, few, many, or a class for clones that have expanded.

few,TRBV20-1,TRBJ2-3,CSARTRGYEDTQYF
.,TRBV20-1,TRBJ2-5,CSATKDVQETQYF
few,TRBV15,TRBJ2-3,CATSRDRLAGLLDTQYF
few,TRBV20-1,TRBJ2-1,CSASTWASGSYNEQFF
.,TRBV6-1,TRBJ2-7,CASSARTIYSYERYF
.,TRBV6-4,TRBJ2-3,CASSTTSGVMTQYF
few,TRBV5-4,TRBJ2-3,CASNRGSTTDTQYF
once,TRBV18,TRBJ1-2,CASSLTGTAGYTF
few,TRBV15,TRBJ2-7,CATSLGQALPYEQYF
.,TRBV6-2/TRBV6-3,TRBJ2-1,CASSYPSDNEQFF
.,TRBV5-1,TRBJ2-1,CASSWEGQVFNEQFF
.,TRBV7-2,TRBJ1-5,CASSLGVFQPQHF
.,TRBV12-3/TRBV12-4,TRBJ1-5,CASRLTGAGNRPQHF
few,TRBV6-1,TRBJ1-2,CASSGGTGGFNYGYTF
few,TRBV20-1,TRBJ1-1,CSASPGITEAFF
.,TRBV7-3,TRBJ2-3,CASSPGHTTDTQYF
.,TRBV7-9,TRBJ2-5,CASSPQSGFQETQYF
.,TRBV6-1,TRBJ2-7,CASNPRGVDEQYF
.,TRBV6-4,TRBJ1-1,CASRDRANTEAFF
few,TRBV20-1,TRBJ1-1,CSARDVGRGNTEAFF
.,TRBV7-2,TRBJ1-1,CASSLGVSTEAFF
.,TRBV7-3,TRBJ2-3,CASRRTSFGTDTQYF
.,TRBV7-9,TRBJ2-6,CASSLAETATGANVLTF
.,TRBV2,TRBJ1-1,CASSGGHLWNTEAFF
.,TRBV7-2,TRBJ2-1,CASKWTSGGYEQFF
large,TRBV20-1,TRBJ2-5,CSARDAGRDQETQYF
.,TRBV24-1,TRBJ2-1,CATSESRGSSYNEQFF
.,TRBV20-1,TRBJ1-1,CSARDRRQINTEAFF
few,TRBV20-1,TRBJ2-7,CSARRTMSYEQYF
.,TRBV7-2,TRBJ1-1,CASSNPSGSSRAFF
.,TRBV7-9,TRBJ1-2,CASSLQRENYGYTF
.,TRBV10-3,TRBJ1-1,CAISQGANKAFF
.,TRBV5-1,TRBJ1-2,CASSLRTEGGYTF
few,TRBV6-1,TRBJ2-3,CASKLRGRGDTQYF
once,TRBV7-8,TRBJ1-2,CASSLIFRGGRANYGYTF
.,TRBV6-1,TRBJ1-2,CASSPRDLYGYTF
.,TRBV11-1,TRBJ2-7,CASSLMGQGTTYEQYF
.,TRBV5-1,TRBJ2-5,CASSPGTGGYQETQYF
.,TRBV15,TRBJ2-3,CATSRDVTSTDTQYF
.,TRBV7-9,TRBJ1-1,CASSFWGGEAFF
.,TRBV7-2,TRBJ1-2,CASSLMGGDYGYTF
few,TRBV18,TRBJ2-7,CASSPGTGSFDYEQYF
.,TRBV7-2,TRBJ1-2,CASSFSGANYGYTF
.,TRBV14,TRBJ1-1,CASSPHYGQGNTEAFF
.,TRBV5-4,TRBJ1-5,CASSSGGAGQPQHF
few,TRBV20-1,TRBJ1-2,CSAGGPELGYTF
few,TRBV27,TRBJ2-1,CASSSGLPSYNEQFF
.,TRBV7-6,TRBJ2-2,CAILTSGFTGELFF
once,TRBV7-3,TRBJ1-6,CASSLRRGSPLHF
once,TRBV4-3,TRBJ2-5,CASSQDLQGETQYF
.,TRBV20-1,TRBJ2-5,CSANPVLGRETQYF
.,TRBV30,TRBJ2-5,CAWSGGTQAVGTQYF
.,TRBV30,TRBJ1-1,CAWSVVYRQAFF
.,TRBV5-4,TRBJ2-7,CASTLRGNSAEQYF
.,TRBV7-2,TRBJ2-1,CASSPPERRHEQFF